Described below is a single TCR beta chain sequence and its context. Sequenced by immunoSEQ multiplex PCR; TCRdb stores in-frame clones only, minus some. The table lists 88,000 or so clones, over 70% of them singletons. The length of the CDR3 is 13 residues. Trimming took 5 bases from V and 5 from J; bases not matched to a gene: 8. Per germline, CDR1 SQVTM and CDR2 ANQGSEA. This sample stems from a study of blood T cell repertoires in COVID-19. Study information: PBMCs, B-cell-depleted T cells, or T cells provided the cDNA or gDNA that made up the material.

The chain joins TRBV29-1 to TRBJ1-1; 7 nucleotides match TRBD1. The sequence was obtained from a man aged 60-69 years with acute or convalescent COVID-19. Sequencing was carried out using peripheral blood. This chain's CDR3 is CSVKWAGGTEAFF. CDR3 DNA: TGCAGCGTTAAATGGGCAGGGGGAACTGAAGCTTTCTTT.